This T cell receptor beta chain comes out of a study of T cell responses to AZD1222 COVID-19 vaccine. Study-level points and caveats: Of spike-specific TCRs, nearly half reportedly target regions left unmutated in variants. When two AZD1222 doses had been given, Spike-specific TCR breadth and depth rose.

Measured with immunoSEQ multiplex PCR; TCRdb has only the in-frame clones, and not every one. The sample yields tens of thousands of clones, around nine tenths seen once. As to this clone: Its antigen remains unidentified.

The CDR3 sequence is 13 residues long. Between the trimmed V and J ends, which lost 5 bases and 8 bases, there was a span of 15 bases. Germline-derived CDR1 and CDR2 are MNHEY and SMNVEV (reference sequence). Combined were second doses at about 4 or about 12 weeks. The chain carries TRBV27 and TRBJ1-2; no clear D. The source is an adult who received the AZD1222 COVID-19 vaccine. The sample in question was peripheral blood, obtained 28 days after the second AZD1222 dose. This chain's CDR3 is CASSPRELGGYTF. The CDR3 DNA is TGTGCCAGCAGTCCCCGGGAGTTGGGGGGCTACACCTTC.